Each of the 24 T cell receptor beta chains below was sequenced from the same sample in a study of T cell responses to AZD1222 COVID-19 vaccine (dated by TCRdb to the early 2020s). Read against the paper, the sample's time point label means: baseline before first vaccination. Library generation was performed with the immunoSEQ multiplex PCR assay. TCRdb retrieved this table from immuneACCESS and kept in-frame rearrangements only. Not all clones are present; in checked studies, unresolved V genes account for under half, and no reason is known for the remainder. The sample includes 100,000 to 150,000 clones, with 88% observed a single time. Together, the top ten hold 7.6% of the sample. The source material was peripheral blood, sampled on day 0 of AZD1222 vaccination. The receptor set was obtained from an adult in good health.

This rearrangement joins TRBV5-1 to TRBJ2-7, with 9 bases aligning to TRBD2. The CDR3 covers 15 residues. V shed 2 bases, J shed 0 bases, and the junction held 3 bases outside the gene matches. Germline loops: CDR1 SGHRS, CDR2 YFSETQ. The CDR3 sequence: CASSFQRGVSYEQYF. The CDR3 DNA reads TGCGCCAGCAGCTTCCAGCGGGGGGTCTCCTACGAGCAGTACTTC.

The gene calls are TRBV7-2 and TRBJ2-7; 8 bases agree with TRBD2. The CDR3 is 19 residues long. V was clipped by 3 bases and J by 3 bases; unmatched bases: 19. CDR1 SGHTA and CDR2 FQGNSA come from the germline V gene. The CDR3 loop is CASSFPSGPSTGPRYEQYF. Written as DNA, the CDR3 is TGTGCCAGCAGCTTTCCTAGCGGGCCCTCGACCGGCCCCCGCTACGAGCAGTACTTC.

This chain connects TRBV12-3 or TRBV12-4 to TRBJ1-2, with D perhaps matching TRBD1 (6 bases). V lost 2 bases to trimming and J lost 12 bases, with 13 bases between them. This CDR3 has 12 amino acids. The CDR3 protein is CASSLQTGLNTF. In nucleotides, the CDR3 is TGTGCCAGCAGTTTACAGACAGGTCTAAACACCTTC.

The chain is built from TRBV7-2 and TRBJ1-2, with TRBD1 as a possible D gene (5 bases). V gave up 5 bases and J gave up 3 bases, with 13 bases separating them. The V gene's germline CDR1 is SGHTA and CDR2 FQGNSA. This CDR3 contains 14 residues. The CDR3 nucleotides are TGTGCCAGCAGCCCCGGCGGGGGTTACTATGGCTACACCTTC. Its translation: CASSPGGGYYGYTF. The full variable domain, rest sourced from reference TRBV7-2 and TRBJ1-2, is GAGVSQSPSNKVTEKGKDVELRCDPISGHTALYWYRQSLGQGLEFLIYFQGNSAPDKSGLPSDRFSAERTGGSVSTLTIQRTQQEDSAVYLCASSPGGGYYGYTFGSGTRLTVV.

The rearrangement joins TRBV3-1 (or the pseudogene TRBV3-2) to TRBJ1-2, with D perhaps matching TRBD1 (6 bases). Germline V gene sequence: CDR1 LGHDT, CDR2 YNNKEL (reference sequence). CDR3 size: 15 residues. Trimming pared 3 bases from V and 6 bases from J, leaving 17 bases between. The CDR3 nucleotides are TGTGCCAGCAGCCAGGTGGGGGCGCGGTGGAATGGCTACACCTTC. As protein: CASSQVGARWNGYTF.

The V gene is TRBV30, the J gene TRBJ2-7; TRBD1 matches at 7 bases. V trimming: 3 bases; J trimming: 6 bases; junction bases outside the gene matches: 5. CDR1 is GTSNPN and CDR2 is SVGIG in the germline V gene (reference sequence). This CDR3 contains 12 residues. The CDR3 spells CAWRGRGFEQYF. The CDR3 nucleotides read TGTGCCTGGAGAGGCAGGGGGTTCGAGCAGTACTTC.

The chain joins TRBV11-2 to TRBJ2-5; D is possibly TRBD2 (6 bases). V dropped 5 bases and J dropped 1 base, with 14 bases sitting between them. The CDR3 is 15 amino acids. CDR1 SGHAT and CDR2 FQNNGV come from the germline V gene. CDR3 nucleotides: TGTGCCAGCAGCGGCCGGGGAGCGGGCCAAGAGACCCAGTACTTC. Translation: CASSGRGAGQETQYF. Complete variable domain (other parts from reference TRBV11-2 and TRBJ2-5): EAGVAQSPRYKIIEKRQSVAFWCNPISGHATLYWYQQILGQGPKLLIQFQNNGVVDDSQLPKDRFSAERLKGVDSTLKIQPAKLEDSAVYLCASSGRGAGQETQYFGPGTRLLVL.

The chain combines TRBV7-3 with TRBJ2-3; TRBD2 agrees at 8 bases. V lost 4 bases and J lost 3; bases outside the gene matches: 18. Germline CDR1 and CDR2: SGHTA and FQGTGA. CDR3 length: 19 residues. CDR3 protein: CASSWGRSGVFSGTDTQYF. As DNA, the CDR3 is TGTGCCAGCAGCTGGGGGCGTAGCGGGGTCTTTTCCGGGACAGATACGCAGTATTTT. The variable domain in full, completed from reference TRBV7-3 and TRBJ2-3, reads GAGVSQTPSNKVTEKGKYVELRCDPISGHTALYWYRQSLGQGPEFLIYFQGTGAADDSGLPNDRFFAVRPEGSVSTLKIQRTERGDSAVYLCASSWGRSGVFSGTDTQYFGPGTRLTVL.

The rearrangement links TRBV9 to TRBJ1-3, with D hard to call. Deletions cut 4 bases from V and 7 bases from J, with 6 bases between. There are 11 residues in the CDR3. Germline assignment: CDR1 SGDLS and CDR2 YYNGEE. CDR3 sequence reads: CASSSRNTIYF. CDR3 DNA: TGTGCCAGCAGCTCCCGCAACACCATATATTTT.

V and J are TRBV19 and TRBJ2-7, with 10 positions matching TRBD2. With V trimmed by 3 bases and J by 6 bases, 8 bases remained unmatched. The V gene's germline CDR1 is LNHDA and CDR2 SQIVND (reference sequence). This CDR3 comprises 15 residues. In DNA form, the CDR3 reads TGTGCCAGTAGTATTTCTCCGGCTAGCGGGAGCGAGCAGTACTTC. Translating it yields CASSISPASGSEQYF.

The V call is TRBV5-4, the J call TRBJ1-2; D is uncertain. V was clipped by 4 bases and J by 3 bases, with 19 bases between them. From germline, CDR1 is SGHNT and CDR2 YYREEE (reference sequence). The CDR3 consists of 16 residues. The CDR3 region is CASSPGWRARDYGYTF. Here the CDR3 DNA reads TGTGCCAGCAGCCCTGGGTGGCGGGCTCGGGACTATGGCTACACCTTC.

V is TRBV6-5 and J is TRBJ2-3; D is unresolved. The V end was cut by 7 bases, the J end by 4 bases, with 12 bases between. The CDR3 totals 13 residues. Germline V gives CDR1 MNHEY, CDR2 SVGAGI. This CDR3 reads CASTSPSADTQYF. CDR3 in DNA: TGTGCCAGCACCTCTCCAAGCGCAGATACGCAGTATTTT.

The CDR3 sequence: CASRLGGGYTF. The CDR3 DNA reads TGTGCCAGCCGACTGGGGGGTGGCTACACCTTC. This chain links TRBV7-2 with TRBJ1-2; tentative D call: TRBD1 (5 bases). The CDR3 totals 11 residues. V was pared by 8 bases and J by 7 bases, with 11 bases between. The germline gives CDR1 SGHTA, CDR2 FQGNSA. Filled out from reference TRBV7-2 and TRBJ1-2, the complete variable domain reads GAGVSQSPSNKVTEKGKDVELRCDPISGHTALYWYRQSLGQGLEFLIYFQGNSAPDKSGLPSDRFSAERTGGSVSTLTIQRTQQEDSAVYLCASRLGGGYTFGSGTRLTVV.

This clone was seen a few times. The CDR3 DNA follows: TGCGCCAGCAGCCCGGACGTGAGGTATGGCTACACCTTC. Translation: CASSPDVRYGYTF. The genes are TRBV5-1 and TRBJ1-2; D unclear. V was clipped by 4 bases and J by 5 bases, with 12 bases between them. CDR1 SGHRS and CDR2 YFSETQ come from the germline V gene. This CDR3 region has 13 residues.

This chain uses TRBV10-3 with TRBJ2-1; 8 bases fit TRBD1. The CDR3 has 13 residues. After removal of 4 bases from V and 5 bases from J, the junction contained 1 base not matched to a gene. Per the germline V gene, CDR1 is ENHRY and CDR2 is SYGVKD. As DNA, the CDR3 is TGTGCCATCAGTGTGGACAGGGACAATGAGCAGTTCTTC. It specifies CAISVDRDNEQFF.

The chain recombines TRBV19 with TRBJ1-5; TRBD1 agrees at 7 bases. This CDR3 is 15 amino acids long. CDR1 and CDR2 from the germline V gene are LNHDA and SQIVND (reference sequence). V trimming: 2 bases; J trimming: 0 bases; junction bases outside the gene matches: 1. CDR3 in amino acids: CASSITGVSNQPQHF. CDR3 bases: TGTGCCAGTAGTATAACAGGGGTTAGCAATCAGCCCCAGCATTTT. Based on the CDR3 plus reference TRBV19 and TRBJ1-5, the full variable domain is DGGITQSPKYLFRKEGQNVTLSCEQNLNHDAMYWYRQDPGQGLRLIYYSQIVNDFQKGDIAEGYSVSREKKESFPLTVTSAQKNPTAFYLCASSITGVSNQPQHFGDGTRLSIL.

This clone was recorded once. The chain couples TRBV6-5 to TRBJ1-1, with D possibly being TRBD1 (5 bases). The CDR3 runs to 15 residues. V lost 6 bases and J lost 1, with 15 bases in between. CDR1 is MNHEY and CDR2 is SVGAGI in the germline V gene. Here the CDR3 reads CASRRGVSGNTEAFF. The CDR3 DNA sequence: TGTGCCAGCAGACGAGGGGTGTCAGGGAACACTGAAGCTTTCTTT.

V gene TRBV13 combines with J gene TRBJ2-7; 8 bases are a match to TRBD1. V dropped 4 bases and J dropped 2; count of bases not matched to a gene: 7. Germline assignment: CDR1 PRHDT and CDR2 FYEKMQ (reference sequence). The CDR3 is made up of 15 amino acids. In DNA form, the CDR3 reads TGTGCCAGCAGCTCAAGGACAGGGCTTACCTACGAGCAGTACTTC. Encoded protein: CASSSRTGLTYEQYF.

V usage is TRBV11-2 and J usage is TRBJ2-2; 9 bases fit TRBD1. Trimming cost V 1 base and J 4 bases; bases outside gene matches: 10. The CDR3 totals 18 residues. CDR1 and CDR2 from the germline V gene are SGHAT and FQNNGV. The CDR3, as DNA: TGTGCCAGCAGCTTAGGTTTGTCGGGACAGGGAATCACCGGGGAGCTGTTTTTT. Protein sequence: CASSLGLSGQGITGELFF.

V and J are TRBV6-2 or TRBV6-3 and TRBJ2-2; perhaps TRBD1 as D (6 bases). Germline lookup yields CDR1 MNHEY and CDR2 SVGEGT. The CDR3 spans 15 residues. Deletions cut 6 bases from V and 6 bases from J, with 17 bases between. The DNA for the CDR3 is TGTGCCAGCAGCCCTGACAGGCTCCAAGCCGGGGAGCTGTTTTTT. This translates into CASSPDRLQAGELFF.

V usage is TRBV7-2 and J usage is TRBJ2-3; perhaps TRBD2 as D (6 bases). Between the trimmed V and J ends, which lost 5 bases and 6 bases, there was a span of 15 bases. This CDR3 region has 14 residues. Germline V gives CDR1 SGHTA, CDR2 FQGNSA. The CDR3 DNA reads as TGTGCCAGCAGCCCCCCTCCGGGGAGGGATACGCAGTATTTT. Translating gives CASSPPPGRDTQYF.

This clone was observed a single time. At one end, the junction sequence differs from germline, possibly due to a read error. This rearrangement joins TRBV28 to TRBJ2-3, with TRBD2 identical over 10 bases. Germline V CDR1 and CDR2: MDHEN, SYDVKM. There are 13 residues in the CDR3. DNA for the CDR3: TGTGCCAGCAGTACCCGGGTAGCGGGAGGCCCCCATTTT. It is translated as CASSTRVAGGPHF.

This chain joins TRBV30 and TRBJ2-5; 9 nucleotides align to TRBD1. The CDR3 is 12 residues long. In germline, CDR1 is GTSNPN, CDR2 SVGIG (reference sequence). V gave up 8 bases and J gave up 7 bases; unmatched junction bases: 8. CDR3 bases: TGTGCCGGAGGACAGGGGCTGGGGACCCAGTACTTC. Translation: CAGGQGLGTQYF.

V usage is TRBV7-9 and J usage is TRBJ2-5, with 7 bases lining up with TRBD2. Losses at the gene ends were 0 bases for V and 1 base for J; bases not matched to a gene: 8. Germline V lookup: CDR1 SEHNR, CDR2 FQNEAQ (reference sequence). CDR3 length equals 17 residues. The CDR3 DNA sequence: TGTGCCAGCAGCTTAGCGGGGGGTCGCGGGAGCCAAGAGACCCAGTACTTC. This gives the protein CASSLAGGRGSQETQYF.